Listed here are 8 T cell receptor beta chains from one sample, sequenced in a study of blood T cell repertoires in COVID-19. Profiled with immunoSEQ multiplex PCR; TCRdb holds only in-frame clones, not every one. This table holds about 220,000 clones, around four fifths found once. Material for sequencing was peripheral blood. Every receptor here comes from a woman in her forties or fifties with acute or convalescent COVID-19.

The chain is built from TRBV6-1 and TRBJ2-5; 9 bases are shared with TRBD1. This CDR3 region has 14 residues. V gave up 3 bases and J gave up 3 bases; unmatched junction bases: 2. Germline CDR1 reads MNHNS; CDR2 reads SASEGT. CDR3 in amino acids: CASSDTGGEETQYF. As DNA, the CDR3 is TGTGCCAGCAGTGACACAGGGGGCGAAGAGACCCAGTACTTC.

This chain joins TRBV6-5 and TRBJ1-6; TRBD1 aligns across 8 bases. This CDR3 spans 15 amino acids. The germline CDR1 and CDR2 sequences are MNHEY and SVGAGI. Trimming removed 6 bases from V and 7 bases from J; junction bases left unmatched: 8. CDR3 sequence reads: CASRDRVGFNSPLHF. CDR3 DNA sequence: TGTGCCAGCAGGGACAGGGTTGGTTTCAATTCACCCCTCCACTTT.

As for this clone: The sample contains more than one DNA sequence encoding this CDR3. The rearrangement joins TRBV6-5 to TRBJ2-3, with 11 bases identical to TRBD2. Germline V gives CDR1 MNHEY, CDR2 SVGAGI. J lost 4 bases, V lost 5 bases, and 5 bases had no gene match. This CDR3 region has 15 residues. CDR3 residues: CASSPLAGVADTQYF. The CDR3 DNA reads TGTGCCAGCAGTCCACTAGCGGGAGTGGCAGATACGCAGTATTTT.

A single count supports this clone. This chain joins TRBV9 and TRBJ1-1; D is perhaps TRBD1 (6 bases). Germline values: CDR1 SGDLS, CDR2 YYNGEE. This CDR3 region has 15 residues. V lost 2 bases and J 3 bases, leaving 14 bases between the germline ends. This CDR3 reads CASSVSDSAHTEAFF. The CDR3 nucleotides read TGTGCCAGCAGCGTTTCGGACAGCGCCCACACTGAAGCTTTCTTT.

The CDR3: CASSERTGARRQYF. The CDR3 nucleotides read TGCGCCAGCAGTGAGCGGACAGGAGCGCGGCGGCAGTACTTC. The chain has TRBV10-1 and TRBJ2-7, with 7 bases fitting TRBD1. Losses at the gene ends were 2 bases for V and 9 bases for J; bases not matched to a gene: 10. Per the germline V gene, CDR1 is WNHNN and CDR2 is SYGVQD (reference sequence). The CDR3 contains 14 residues.

The CDR3 spells CASSSQDSPRGTQYF. CDR3 sequence (DNA): TGTGCCAGCAGTTCACAGGACAGCCCCCGAGGGACCCAGTACTTC. The chain links TRBV27 to TRBJ2-5; D may be TRBD1 (6 bases). Trimming shortened V by 4 bases and J by 7 bases, and 19 bases separated the two germline ends. Germline CDR1 reads MNHEY; CDR2 reads SMNVEV (reference sequence). The CDR3 spans 15 residues.

The chain uses TRBV27 and TRBJ2-1, with 8 bases lining up with TRBD2. The CDR3 runs 14 residues. V shed 6 bases and J 4 bases; nucleotides not matched to a gene: 5. Germline V gives CDR1 MNHEY, CDR2 SMNVEV (reference sequence). This CDR3 reads CASRRAGEYNEQFF. The DNA for the CDR3 is TGTGCCAGCAGGCGAGCGGGAGAATACAATGAGCAGTTCTTC.

The rearrangement links TRBV28 to TRBJ2-5, with TRBD2 matching 12 bases. V trimming: 5 bases; J trimming: 5 bases; junction bases outside the gene matches: 9. Germline values: CDR1 MDHEN, CDR2 SYDVKM. The CDR3 sequence is 16 residues long. In DNA form, the CDR3 reads TGTGCCAGCAGTGTAATGACTAGCGGGAGTTATGAGACCCAGTACTTC. The encoded protein is CASSVMTSGSYETQYF.